This T cell receptor beta chain stems from a study of beta chain features in type 1 diabetes. General observations from the study: There was a moderate but significant shortening of TCRB CDR3s in all four CD4+ subsets of Type 1 diabetes patients. The question of HLA type influencing TCRB rearrangement was one that remained unresolved here. For patients, the naive, central memory and Treg TCRB repertoires appeared more alike than for healthy donors.

It was via CD45RO/CCR7/CD25/CD127/CD95/CD27 that CD4+ naive, central memory, regulatory and stem cell-like memory cells were sorted. This clone was seen a handful of times. Its antigen is as yet unknown. The sample holds other DNA sequences that translate to the same CDR3. Germline V gene lookup returns CDR1 KGHSH and CDR2 LQKENI. V gave up 4 bases and J gave up 1 base, with 7 bases separating them. This CDR3 is built from 13 residues. Expressed TCRB transcripts were sequenced because the isolated RNA had all been reverse transcribed beforehand. Method: immunoSEQ multiplex PCR; TCRdb's copy keeps in-frame clones and lacks some. Here the sample spans some 900,000 clones, roughly 15% being singletons.

The chain is built from TRBV18 and TRBJ1-1; D might be TRBD1 (5 bases). The TCR comes from a woman under 30 in good health. The sequenced sample consisted of naive CD4+ T cells from blood. For the CDR3, the DNA is TGTGCCAGCTCACGGGGGGAGAACACTGAAGCTTTCTTT. Protein product: CASSRGENTEAFF. The full variable domain, with the rest looked up from reference TRBV18 and TRBJ1-1, is NAGVMQNPRHLVRRRGQEARLRCSPMKGHSHVYWYRQLPEEGLKFMVYLQKENIIDESGMPKERFSAEFPKEGPSILRIQQVVRGDSAAYFCASSRGENTEAFFGQGTRLTVV.